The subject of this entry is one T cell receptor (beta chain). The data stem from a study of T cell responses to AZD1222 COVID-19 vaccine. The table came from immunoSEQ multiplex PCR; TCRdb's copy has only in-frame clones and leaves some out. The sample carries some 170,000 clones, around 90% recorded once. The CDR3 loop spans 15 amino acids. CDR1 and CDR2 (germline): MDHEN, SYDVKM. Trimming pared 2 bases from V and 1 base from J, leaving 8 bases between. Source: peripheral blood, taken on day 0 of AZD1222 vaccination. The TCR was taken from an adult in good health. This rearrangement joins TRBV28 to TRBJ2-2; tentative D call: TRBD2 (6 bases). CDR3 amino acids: CASSLSGWNTGELFF. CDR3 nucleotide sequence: TGTGCCAGCAGTTTAAGCGGGTGGAACACCGGGGAGCTGTTTTTT.